This entry describes one TCR beta chain. There are 14 residues in the CDR3. From germline, CDR1 is MNHEY and CDR2 SMNVEV (reference sequence). J was trimmed by 6 bases and V by 1 base; bases with no gene match: 4. Repertoires were generated with immunoSEQ multiplex PCR, while TCRdb's copy carries only in-frame clones and drops some. Here the sample spans around 230,000 clones, 75% to 90% being singletons. The sample is drawn from a study of blood T cell repertoires in COVID-19. Sequences were obtained from peripheral blood. This TCR came from a man between 35 and 55 years old with acute or convalescent COVID-19. The chain links TRBV27 to TRBJ2-7; TRBD2 agrees at 9 bases. CDR3 sequence reads: CASSLLAGVAEQYF. The CDR3 region has the DNA TGTGCCAGCAGTTTATTAGCGGGAGTCGCCGAGCAGTACTTC.